This T cell receptor (beta chain) was recorded in a study of CD8 T cells in Susac syndrome. V was pared by 5 bases and J by 6 bases, with 11 bases of the junction left unmatched. This CDR3 has 15 amino acids. Germline lookup yields CDR1 SGHAT and CDR2 FQNNGV. An input of about 0.45 to 1 ug of RNA was subjected to reverse transcription using random hexamers. TCRdb re-derived calls from the immunoSEQ multiplex PCR reads in MiXCR, one entry per CDR3 protein. The sample yields 95,000 to 150,000 distinct CDR3 sequences, around 94% seen once. Sequences were obtained from CD4+ T cells from PBMCs. The chain recombines TRBV11-2 with TRBJ2-7, with 9 positions matching TRBD2. This receptor was taken from a human donor in good health. CDR3 DNA: TGTGCCAGCAGCCCCTTTGTAGCGGGAGCAGGCGAGCAGTACTTC. Amino acid sequence: CASSPFVAGAGEQYF. The whole variable domain, remainder taken from reference TRBV11-2 and TRBJ2-7, is EAGVAQSPRYKIIEKRQSVAFWCNPISGHATLYWYQQILGQGPKLLIQFQNNGVVDDSQLPKDRFSAERLKGVDSTLKIQPAKLEDSAVYLCASSPFVAGAGEQYFGPGTRLTVT.